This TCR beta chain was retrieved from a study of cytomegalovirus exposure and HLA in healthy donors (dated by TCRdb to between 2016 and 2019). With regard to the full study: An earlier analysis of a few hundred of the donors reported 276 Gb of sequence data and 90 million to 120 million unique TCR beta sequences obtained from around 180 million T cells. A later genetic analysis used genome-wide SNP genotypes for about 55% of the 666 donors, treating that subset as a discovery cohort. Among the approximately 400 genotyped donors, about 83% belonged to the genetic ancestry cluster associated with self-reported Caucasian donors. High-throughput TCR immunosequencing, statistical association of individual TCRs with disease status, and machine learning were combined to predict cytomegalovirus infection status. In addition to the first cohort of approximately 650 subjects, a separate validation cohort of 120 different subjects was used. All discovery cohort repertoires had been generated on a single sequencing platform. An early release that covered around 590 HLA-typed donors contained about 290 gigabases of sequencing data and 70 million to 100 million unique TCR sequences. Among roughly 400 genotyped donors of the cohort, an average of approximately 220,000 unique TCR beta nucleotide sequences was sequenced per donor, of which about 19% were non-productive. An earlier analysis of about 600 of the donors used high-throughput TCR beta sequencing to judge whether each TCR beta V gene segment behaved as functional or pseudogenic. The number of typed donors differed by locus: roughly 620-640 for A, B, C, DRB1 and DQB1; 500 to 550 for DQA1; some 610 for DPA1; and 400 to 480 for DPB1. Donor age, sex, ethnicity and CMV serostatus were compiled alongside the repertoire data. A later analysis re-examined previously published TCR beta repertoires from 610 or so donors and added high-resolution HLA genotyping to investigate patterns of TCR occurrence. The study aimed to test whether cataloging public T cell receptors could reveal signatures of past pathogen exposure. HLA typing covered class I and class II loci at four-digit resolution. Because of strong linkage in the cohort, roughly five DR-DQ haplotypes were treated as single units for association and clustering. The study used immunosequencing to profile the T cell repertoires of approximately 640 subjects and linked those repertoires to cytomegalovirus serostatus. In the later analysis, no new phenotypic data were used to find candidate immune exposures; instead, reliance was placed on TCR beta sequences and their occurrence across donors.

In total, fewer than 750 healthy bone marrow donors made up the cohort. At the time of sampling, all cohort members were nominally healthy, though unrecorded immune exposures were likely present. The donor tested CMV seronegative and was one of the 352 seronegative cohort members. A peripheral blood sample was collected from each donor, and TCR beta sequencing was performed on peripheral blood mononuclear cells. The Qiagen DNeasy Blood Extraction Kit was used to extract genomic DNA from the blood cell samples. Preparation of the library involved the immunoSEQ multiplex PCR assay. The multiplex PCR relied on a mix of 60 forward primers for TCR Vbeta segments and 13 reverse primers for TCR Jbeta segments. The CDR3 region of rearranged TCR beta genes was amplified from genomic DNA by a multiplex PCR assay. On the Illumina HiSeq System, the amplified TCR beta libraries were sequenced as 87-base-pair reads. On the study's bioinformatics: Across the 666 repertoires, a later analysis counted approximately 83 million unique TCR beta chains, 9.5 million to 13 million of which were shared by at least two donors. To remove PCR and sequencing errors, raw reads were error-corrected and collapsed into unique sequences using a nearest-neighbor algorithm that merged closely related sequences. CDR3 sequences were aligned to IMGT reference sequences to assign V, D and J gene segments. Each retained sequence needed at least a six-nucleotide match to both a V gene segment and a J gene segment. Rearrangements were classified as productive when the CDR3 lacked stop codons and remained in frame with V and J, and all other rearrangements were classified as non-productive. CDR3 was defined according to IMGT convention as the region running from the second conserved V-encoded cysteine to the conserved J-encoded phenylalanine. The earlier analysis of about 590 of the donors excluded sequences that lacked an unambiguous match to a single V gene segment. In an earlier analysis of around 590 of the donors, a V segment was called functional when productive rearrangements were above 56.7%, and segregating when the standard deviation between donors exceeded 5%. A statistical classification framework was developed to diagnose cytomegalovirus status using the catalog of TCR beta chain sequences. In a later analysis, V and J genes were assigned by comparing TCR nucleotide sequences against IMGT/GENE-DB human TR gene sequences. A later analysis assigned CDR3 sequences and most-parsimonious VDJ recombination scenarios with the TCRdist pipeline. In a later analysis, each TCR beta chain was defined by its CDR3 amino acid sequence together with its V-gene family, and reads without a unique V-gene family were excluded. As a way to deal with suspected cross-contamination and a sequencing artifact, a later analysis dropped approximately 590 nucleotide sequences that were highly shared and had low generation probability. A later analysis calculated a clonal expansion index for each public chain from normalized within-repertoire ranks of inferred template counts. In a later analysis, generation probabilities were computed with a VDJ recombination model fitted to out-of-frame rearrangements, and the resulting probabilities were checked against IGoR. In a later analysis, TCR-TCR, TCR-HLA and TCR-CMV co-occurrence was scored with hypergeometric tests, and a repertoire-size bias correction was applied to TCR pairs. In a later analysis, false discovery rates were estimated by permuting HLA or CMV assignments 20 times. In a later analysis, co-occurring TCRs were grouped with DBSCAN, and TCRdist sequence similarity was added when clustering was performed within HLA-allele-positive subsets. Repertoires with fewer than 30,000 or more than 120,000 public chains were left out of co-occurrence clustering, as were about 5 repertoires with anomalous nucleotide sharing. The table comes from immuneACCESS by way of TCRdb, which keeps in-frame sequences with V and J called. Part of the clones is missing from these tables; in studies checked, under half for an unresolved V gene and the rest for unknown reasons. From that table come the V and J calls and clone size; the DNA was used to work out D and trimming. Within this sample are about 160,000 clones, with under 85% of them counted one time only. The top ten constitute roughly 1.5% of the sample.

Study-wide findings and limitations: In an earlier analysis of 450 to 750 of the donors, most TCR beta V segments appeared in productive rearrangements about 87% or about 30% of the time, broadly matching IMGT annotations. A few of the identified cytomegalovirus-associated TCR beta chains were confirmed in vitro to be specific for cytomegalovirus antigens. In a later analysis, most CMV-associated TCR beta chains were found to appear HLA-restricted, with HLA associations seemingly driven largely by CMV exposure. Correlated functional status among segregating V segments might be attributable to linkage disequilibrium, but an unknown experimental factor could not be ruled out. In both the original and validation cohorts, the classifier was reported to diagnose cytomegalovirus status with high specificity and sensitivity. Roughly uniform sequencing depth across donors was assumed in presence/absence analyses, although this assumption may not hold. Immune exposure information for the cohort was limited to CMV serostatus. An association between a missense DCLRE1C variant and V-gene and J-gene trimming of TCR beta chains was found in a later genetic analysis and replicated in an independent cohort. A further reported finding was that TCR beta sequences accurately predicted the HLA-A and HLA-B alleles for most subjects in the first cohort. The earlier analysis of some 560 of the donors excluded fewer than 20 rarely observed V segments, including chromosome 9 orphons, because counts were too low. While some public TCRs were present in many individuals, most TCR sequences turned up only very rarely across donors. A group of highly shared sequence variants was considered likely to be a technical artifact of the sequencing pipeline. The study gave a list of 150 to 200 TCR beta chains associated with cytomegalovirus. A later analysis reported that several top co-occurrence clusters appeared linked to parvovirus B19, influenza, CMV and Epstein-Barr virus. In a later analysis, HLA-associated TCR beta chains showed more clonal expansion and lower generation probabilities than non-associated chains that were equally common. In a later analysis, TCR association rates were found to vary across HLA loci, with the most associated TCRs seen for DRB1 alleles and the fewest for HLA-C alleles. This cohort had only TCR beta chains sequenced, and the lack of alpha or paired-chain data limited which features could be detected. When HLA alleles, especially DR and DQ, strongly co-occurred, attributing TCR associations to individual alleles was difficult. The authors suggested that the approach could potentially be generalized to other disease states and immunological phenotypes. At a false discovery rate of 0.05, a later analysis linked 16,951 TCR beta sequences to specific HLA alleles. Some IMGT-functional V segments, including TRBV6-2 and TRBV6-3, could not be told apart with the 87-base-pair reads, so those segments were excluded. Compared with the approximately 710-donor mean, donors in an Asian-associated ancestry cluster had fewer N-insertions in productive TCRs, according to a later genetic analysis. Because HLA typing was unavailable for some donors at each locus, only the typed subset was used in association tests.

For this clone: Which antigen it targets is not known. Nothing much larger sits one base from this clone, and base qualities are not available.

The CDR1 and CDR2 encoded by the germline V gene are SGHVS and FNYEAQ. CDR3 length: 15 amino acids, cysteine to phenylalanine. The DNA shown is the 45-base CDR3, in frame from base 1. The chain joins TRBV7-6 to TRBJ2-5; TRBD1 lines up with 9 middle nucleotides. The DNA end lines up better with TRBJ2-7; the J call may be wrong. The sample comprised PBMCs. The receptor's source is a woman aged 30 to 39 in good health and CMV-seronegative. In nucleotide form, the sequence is TGTGCCAGCAGCTCCCCGGGACAGGGATTCTACGAGCAGTACTTC. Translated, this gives CASSSPGQGFYEQYF.